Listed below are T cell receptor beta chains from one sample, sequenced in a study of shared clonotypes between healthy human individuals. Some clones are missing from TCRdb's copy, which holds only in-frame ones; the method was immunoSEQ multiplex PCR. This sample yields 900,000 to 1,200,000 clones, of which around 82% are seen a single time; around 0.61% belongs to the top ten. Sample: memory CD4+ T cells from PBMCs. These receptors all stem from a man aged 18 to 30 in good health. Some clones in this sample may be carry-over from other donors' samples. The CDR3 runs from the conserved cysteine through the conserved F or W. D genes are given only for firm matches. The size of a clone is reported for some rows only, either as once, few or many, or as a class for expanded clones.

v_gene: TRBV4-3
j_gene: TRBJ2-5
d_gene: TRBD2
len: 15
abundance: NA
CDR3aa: CASSQSGTGQETQYF
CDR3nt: TGCGCCAGCAGCCAAAGCGGGACGGGACAAGAGACCCAGTACTTC

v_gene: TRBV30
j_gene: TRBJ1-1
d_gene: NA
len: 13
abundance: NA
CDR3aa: CAWGGQANTEAFF
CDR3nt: TGTGCCTGGGGGGGGCAGGCGAACACTGAAGCTTTCTTT

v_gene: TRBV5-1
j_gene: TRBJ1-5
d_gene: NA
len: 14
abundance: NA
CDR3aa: CASSFLGGGQPQHF
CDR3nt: TGCGCCAGCAGCTTTCTGGGGGGTGGTCAGCCCCAGCATTTT

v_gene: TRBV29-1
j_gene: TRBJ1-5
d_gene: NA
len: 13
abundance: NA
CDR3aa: CSVGRDSNQPQHF
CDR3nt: TGCAGCGTTGGTCGGGACTCCAATCAGCCCCAGCATTTT

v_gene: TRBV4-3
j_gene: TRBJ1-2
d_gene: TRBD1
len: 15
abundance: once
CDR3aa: CASSQGTGINYGYTF
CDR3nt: TGCGCCAGCAGCCAGGGGACAGGGATCAACTATGGCTACACCTTC

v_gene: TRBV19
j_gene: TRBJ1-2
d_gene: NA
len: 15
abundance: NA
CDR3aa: CASSIGAVGVYGYTF
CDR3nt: TGTGCCAGTAGTATAGGAGCAGTCGGGGTCTATGGCTACACCTTC

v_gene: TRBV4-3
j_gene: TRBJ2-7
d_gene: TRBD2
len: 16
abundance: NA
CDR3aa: CASSQDRAGAIYEQYF
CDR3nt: TGCGCCAGCAGCCAAGATAGAGCGGGAGCTATCTACGAGCAGTACTTC

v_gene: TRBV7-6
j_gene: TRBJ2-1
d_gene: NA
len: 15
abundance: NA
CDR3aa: CASTSERGLYNEQFF
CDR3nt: TGTGCCAGCACCTCAGAAAGGGGACTCTACAATGAGCAGTTCTTC

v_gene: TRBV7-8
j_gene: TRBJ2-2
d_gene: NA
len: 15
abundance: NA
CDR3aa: CASSLQGSNTGELFF
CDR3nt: TGTGCCAGCAGCCTCCAGGGTTCGAACACCGGGGAGCTGTTTTTT

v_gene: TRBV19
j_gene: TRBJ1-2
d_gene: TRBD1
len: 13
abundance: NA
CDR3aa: CASQRDRGYGYTF
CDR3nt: TGTGCCAGCCAGAGGGACAGGGGCTATGGCTACACCTTC

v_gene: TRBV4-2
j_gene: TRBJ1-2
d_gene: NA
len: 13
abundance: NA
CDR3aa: CASRTAGLGGYTF
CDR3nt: TGTGCCAGCAGGACAGCGGGGTTAGGGGGCTACACCTTC

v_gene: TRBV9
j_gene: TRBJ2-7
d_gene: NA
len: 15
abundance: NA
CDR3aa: CASSVAWAGSYEQYF
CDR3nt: TGTGCCAGCAGCGTAGCGTGGGCCGGATCCTACGAGCAGTACTTC

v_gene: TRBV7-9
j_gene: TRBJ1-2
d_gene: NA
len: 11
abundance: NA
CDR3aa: CASTDWGDYTF
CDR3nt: TGTGCCAGCACCGATTGGGGGGACTACACCTTC

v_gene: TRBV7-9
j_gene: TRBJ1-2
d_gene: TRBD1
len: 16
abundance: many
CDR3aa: CASSPGQGILKYGYTF
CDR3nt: TGTGCCAGCAGCCCGGGACAGGGAATTCTCAAATATGGCTACACCTTC

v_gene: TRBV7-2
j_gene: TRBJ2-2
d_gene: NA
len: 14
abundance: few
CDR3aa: CASSLVVNTGELFF
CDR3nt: TGTGCCAGCAGCTTAGTAGTGAACACCGGGGAGCTGTTTTTT

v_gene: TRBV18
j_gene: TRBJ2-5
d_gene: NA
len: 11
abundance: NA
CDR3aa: CASSAQETQYF
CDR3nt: TGTGCCAGCTCAGCACAAGAGACCCAGTACTTC

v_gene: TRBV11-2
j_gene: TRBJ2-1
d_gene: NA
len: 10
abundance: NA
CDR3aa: CASSLGEQFF
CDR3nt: TGTGCCAGCAGCTTAGGTGAGCAGTTCTTC

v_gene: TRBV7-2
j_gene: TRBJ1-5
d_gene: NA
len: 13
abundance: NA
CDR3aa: CASSLEENQPQHF
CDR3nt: TGTGCCAGCAGTTTAGAAGAAAATCAGCCCCAGCATTTT

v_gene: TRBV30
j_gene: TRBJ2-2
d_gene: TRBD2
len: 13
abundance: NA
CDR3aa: CACQREVTGELFF
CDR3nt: TGTGCCTGTCAGCGGGAGGTCACCGGGGAGCTGTTTTTT

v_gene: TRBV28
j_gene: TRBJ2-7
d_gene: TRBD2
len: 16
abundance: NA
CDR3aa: CASSLPGTTTSYEQYF
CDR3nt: TGTGCCAGCAGTTTACCCGGGACTACCACGTCCTACGAGCAGTACTTC

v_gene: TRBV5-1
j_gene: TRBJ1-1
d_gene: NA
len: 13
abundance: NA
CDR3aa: CASSYRETSEAFF
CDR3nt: TGCGCCAGCAGCTATAGGGAAACATCTGAAGCTTTCTTT

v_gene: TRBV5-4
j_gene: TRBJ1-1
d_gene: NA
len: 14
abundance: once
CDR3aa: CASSLEGVTFEAFF
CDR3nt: TGTGCCAGCAGCTTGGAGGGGGTAACTTTCGAAGCTTTCTTT

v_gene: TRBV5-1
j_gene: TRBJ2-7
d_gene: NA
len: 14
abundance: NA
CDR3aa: CASRGTEHSYEQYF
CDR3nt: TGCGCCAGTCGCGGGACAGAGCACTCCTACGAGCAGTACTTC

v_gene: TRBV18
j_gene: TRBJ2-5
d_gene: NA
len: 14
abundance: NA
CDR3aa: CASSPKDRQETQYF
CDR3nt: TGTGCCAGCTCACCAAAGGACAGACAAGAGACCCAGTACTTC

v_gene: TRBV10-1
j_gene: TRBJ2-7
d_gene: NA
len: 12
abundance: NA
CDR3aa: CASSELPYEQYF
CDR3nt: TGCGCCAGCAGTGAGCTTCCATACGAGCAGTACTTC

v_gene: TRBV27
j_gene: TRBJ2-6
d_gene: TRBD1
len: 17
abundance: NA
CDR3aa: CASSPNHRGSGANVLTF
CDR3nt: TGTGCCAGCAGTCCCAACCACAGGGGCTCTGGGGCCAACGTCCTGACTTTC

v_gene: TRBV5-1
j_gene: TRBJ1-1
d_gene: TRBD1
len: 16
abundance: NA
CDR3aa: CASSERTGAGMTEAFF
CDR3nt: TGCGCCAGCAGCGAACGGACAGGGGCGGGTATGACTGAAGCTTTCTTT

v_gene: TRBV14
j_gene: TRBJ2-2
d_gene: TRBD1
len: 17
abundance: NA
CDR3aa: CASSQALGQGYTGELFF
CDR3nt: TGTGCCAGCAGCCAAGCCCTGGGACAGGGGTACACCGGGGAGCTGTTTTTT

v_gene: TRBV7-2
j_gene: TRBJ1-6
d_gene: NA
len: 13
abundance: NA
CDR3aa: CASSFRGSSPLHF
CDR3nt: TGTGCCAGCAGCTTCCGGGGCAGTTCACCCCTCCACTTT

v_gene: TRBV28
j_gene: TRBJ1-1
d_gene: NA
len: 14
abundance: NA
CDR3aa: CASSFGNEDTEAFF
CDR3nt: TGTGCCAGCAGTTTCGGCAACGAGGACACTGAAGCTTTCTTT

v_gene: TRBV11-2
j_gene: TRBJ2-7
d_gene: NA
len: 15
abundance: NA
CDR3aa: CASSPSAGASYEQYF
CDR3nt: TGTGCCAGCAGCCCGTCGGCAGGGGCTTCCTACGAGCAGTACTTC

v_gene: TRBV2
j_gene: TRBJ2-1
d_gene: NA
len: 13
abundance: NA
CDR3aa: CASSVTASNEQFF
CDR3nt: TGTGCCAGCAGTGTGACAGCGTCTAATGAGCAGTTCTTC

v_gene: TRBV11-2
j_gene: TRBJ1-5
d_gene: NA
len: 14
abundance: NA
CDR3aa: CASSLDGKDQPQHF
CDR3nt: TGTGCCAGCAGCTTAGATGGGAAGGATCAGCCCCAGCATTTT